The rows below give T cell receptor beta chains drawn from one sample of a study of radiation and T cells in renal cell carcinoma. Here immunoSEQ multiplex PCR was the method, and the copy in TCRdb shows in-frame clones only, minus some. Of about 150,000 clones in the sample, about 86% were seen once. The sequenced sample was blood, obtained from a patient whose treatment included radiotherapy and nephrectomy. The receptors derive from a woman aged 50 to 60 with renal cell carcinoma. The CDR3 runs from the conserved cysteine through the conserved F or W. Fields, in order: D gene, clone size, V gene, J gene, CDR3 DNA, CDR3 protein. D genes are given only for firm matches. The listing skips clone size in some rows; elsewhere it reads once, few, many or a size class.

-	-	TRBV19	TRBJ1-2	TGTGCCAGTAGTCAGGGTTATTATGGCTACACCTTC	CASSQGYYGYTF
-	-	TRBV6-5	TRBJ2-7	TGTGCCAGCAAGGCCGGACAGTCCAACGAGCAGTACTTC	CASKAGQSNEQYF
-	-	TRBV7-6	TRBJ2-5	TGTGCCAGCAGCTTAAGCGAGACCCAGTACTTC	CASSLSETQYF
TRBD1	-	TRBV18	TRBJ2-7	TGTGCCAGCTCACCAAGCCCAGGGACAGTAAGAAACGAGCAGTACTTC	CASSPSPGTVRNEQYF
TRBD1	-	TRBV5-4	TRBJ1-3	TGTGCCAGCAGCTTGGAACAGGGGAACTCTGGAAACACCATATATTTT	CASSLEQGNSGNTIYF
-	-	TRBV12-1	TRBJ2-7	TGTGCCAGCAACCCCATAGCGGGTACCTACGAGCAGTACTTC	CASNPIAGTYEQYF
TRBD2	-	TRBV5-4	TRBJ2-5	TGTGCCAGCAGCCCTGGGACTAGCGGGGGGGAGACCCAGTACTTC	CASSPGTSGGETQYF
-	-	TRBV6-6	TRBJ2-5	TGTGCCAGCAGGGCCTTTGAGACCCAGTACTTC	CASRAFETQYF
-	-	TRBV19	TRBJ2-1	TGTGCCAGTAGTATCACTGGGTCCTACAATGAGCAGTTCTTC	CASSITGSYNEQFF
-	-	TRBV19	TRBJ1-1	TGTGCCAGCGGGGGGGAGGCGGGGTTGAACACTGAAGCTTTCTTT	CASGGEAGLNTEAFF
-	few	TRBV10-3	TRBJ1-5	TGTGCCATCAGTGAGTCGGCGGGAAATCAGCCCCAGCATTTT	CAISESAGNQPQHF
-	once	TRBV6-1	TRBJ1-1	TGTGCCAGCAGAAGCCGGGAGAACACTGAAGCTTTCTTT	CASRSRENTEAFF
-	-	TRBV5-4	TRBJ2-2	TGTGCCAGCAGCACACAAACCGGGGAGCTGTTTTTT	CASSTQTGELFF
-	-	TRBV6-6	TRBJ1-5	TGTGCCGGGGGGGGAGGAGGCAATCAGCCCCAGCATTTT	CAGGGGGNQPQHF
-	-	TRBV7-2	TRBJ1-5	TGTGCCAGCAGCTTATGGGGCAGGGGAGAGAATCAGCCCCAGCATTTT	CASSLWGRGENQPQHF
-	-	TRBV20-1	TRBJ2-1	TGCAGTGCCTACTACAGTGAGCAGTTCTTC	CSAYYSEQFF
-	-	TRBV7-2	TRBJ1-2	TGTGCCAGCACCCAGGGGCAGGTTAACTATGGCTACACCTTC	CASTQGQVNYGYTF
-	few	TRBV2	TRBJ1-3	TGTGCCAGCAGATCGGGCCTGGACACCATATATTTT	CASRSGLDTIYF
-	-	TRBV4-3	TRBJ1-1	TGCGCCACCAGTATAGGGATGGGGGGTGAAGCTTTCTTT	CATSIGMGGEAFF
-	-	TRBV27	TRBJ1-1	TGTGCCAGCAGTTTAAAGTACTTGAACACTGAAGCTTTCTTT	CASSLKYLNTEAFF
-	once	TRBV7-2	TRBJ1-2	TGTGCCAGCAGCCAAGAAGGAGCACGGGGTGGCTACACCTTC	CASSQEGARGGYTF
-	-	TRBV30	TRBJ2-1	TGTGCCTGGAGTGGAACATTCGAGCGTGGTGAGCAGTTCTTC	CAWSGTFERGEQFF
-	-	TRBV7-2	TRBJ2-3	TGTGCCAGCAGAGCAGGGGGCACAGATACGCAGTATTTT	CASRAGGTDTQYF
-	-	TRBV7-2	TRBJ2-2	TGTGCCAGCAGCTCGTCTGGCGGCGGGGAGCTGTTTTTT	CASSSSGGGELFF
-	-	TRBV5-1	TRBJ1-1	TGCGCCAGCAGCTTGCAGGGGAGAGGGACTGAAGCTTTCTTT	CASSLQGRGTEAFF
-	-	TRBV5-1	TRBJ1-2	TGCGCCAGCAGCTTGGCCCAGTCTTATGGCTACACCTTC	CASSLAQSYGYTF
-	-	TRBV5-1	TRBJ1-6	TGCGCCAGCAGCTTGGTGGCCGTAAGCTCCTATAATTCACCCCTCCACTTT	CASSLVAVSSYNSPLHF
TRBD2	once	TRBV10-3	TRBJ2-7	TGTGCCATCAGCTGGACTAGCGGGGGAATACACGAGCAGTACTTC	CAISWTSGGIHEQYF
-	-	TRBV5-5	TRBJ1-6	TGTGCCAGCAGCTTGGTGACTGACAAGCTCCACTTT	CASSLVTDKLHF
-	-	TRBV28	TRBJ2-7	TGTGCCAGCAGCGGGAACAGGGCCTACGAGCAGTACTTC	CASSGNRAYEQYF
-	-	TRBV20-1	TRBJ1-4	TGCAGTGCTAAAAAGTGGGAAAAACTGTTTTTT	CSAKKWEKLFF
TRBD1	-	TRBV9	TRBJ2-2	TGTGCCAGCAGCGGCGCCGGGACAGGGATATTAGCCGGGGAGCTGTTTTTT	CASSGAGTGILAGELFF
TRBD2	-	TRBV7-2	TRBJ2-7	TGTGCCAGCAGCTTGGGACTAGCGGAGTCCTACGAGCAGTACTTC	CASSLGLAESYEQYF
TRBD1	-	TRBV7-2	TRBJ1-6	TGTGCCAGCAGCAATGACAGGGGGACCTATAATTCACCCCTCCACTTT	CASSNDRGTYNSPLHF
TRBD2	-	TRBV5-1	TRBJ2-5	TGCGCCAGCAGCTTGTGGGCTAGCGGGGGCCAAGAGACCCAGTACTTC	CASSLWASGGQETQYF
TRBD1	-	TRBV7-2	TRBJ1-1	TGTGCCAGCAGCTTAGCGCTGGCAGGGGGGACTGAAGCTTTCTTT	CASSLALAGGTEAFF
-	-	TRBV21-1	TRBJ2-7	TGTGCCAGCAGCAAAGATAAAGGACTTGCGGGAGTTTCCTACGAGCAGTACTTC	CASSKDKGLAGVSYEQYF
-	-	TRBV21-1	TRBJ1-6	TGTGCCAGCAGCCTGCGGACAGGGGAGGGTTCACCCCTCCACTTT	CASSLRTGEGSPLHF
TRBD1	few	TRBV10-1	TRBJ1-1	TGCGCCAGCACCTGCGGACAGGCGGTCTCTCTTGAAGCTTTCTTT	CASTCGQAVSLEAFF
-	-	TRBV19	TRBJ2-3	TGTGCCAGTAGTATCCAAGACTATTCAGATACGCAGTATTTT	CASSIQDYSDTQYF
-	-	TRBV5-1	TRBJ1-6	TGCGCCAGCAGCTTGGTTGGGGCTGCGAATTCACCCCTCCACTTT	CASSLVGAANSPLHF
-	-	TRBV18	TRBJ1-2	TGTGCCAGCTCACCAGCAGGGAACTATGGCTACACCTTC	CASSPAGNYGYTF
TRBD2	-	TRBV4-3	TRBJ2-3	TGCGCCAGCAGCCAAGGTCGACTCGGGACTAGCGGGGATAGCACAGATACGCAGTATTTT	CASSQGRLGTSGDSTDTQYF
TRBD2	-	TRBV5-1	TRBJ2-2	TGCGCCAGCAGCAAGACTAGCGGGGGGTACACCGGGGAGCTGTTTTTT	CASSKTSGGYTGELFF
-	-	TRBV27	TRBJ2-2	TGTGCCAGCAGTCCCAGGGACCGCACCCCCGGGGAGCTGTTTTTT	CASSPRDRTPGELFF
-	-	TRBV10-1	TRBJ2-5	TGCGCCAGCAGACGGCGGCAAGAGACCCAGTACTTC	CASRRRQETQYF
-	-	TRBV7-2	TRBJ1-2	TGTGCCAGCAGCTTAAACTATGGCTACACCTTC	CASSLNYGYTF
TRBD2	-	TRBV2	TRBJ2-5	TGTGCCAGCAGTGAGCAGCGGGGGAACCAAGAGACCCAGTACTTC	CASSEQRGNQETQYF
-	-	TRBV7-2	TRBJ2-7	TGTGCCAGCAGCTTAGCCCGGTCCACCTACGAGCAGTACTTC	CASSLARSTYEQYF